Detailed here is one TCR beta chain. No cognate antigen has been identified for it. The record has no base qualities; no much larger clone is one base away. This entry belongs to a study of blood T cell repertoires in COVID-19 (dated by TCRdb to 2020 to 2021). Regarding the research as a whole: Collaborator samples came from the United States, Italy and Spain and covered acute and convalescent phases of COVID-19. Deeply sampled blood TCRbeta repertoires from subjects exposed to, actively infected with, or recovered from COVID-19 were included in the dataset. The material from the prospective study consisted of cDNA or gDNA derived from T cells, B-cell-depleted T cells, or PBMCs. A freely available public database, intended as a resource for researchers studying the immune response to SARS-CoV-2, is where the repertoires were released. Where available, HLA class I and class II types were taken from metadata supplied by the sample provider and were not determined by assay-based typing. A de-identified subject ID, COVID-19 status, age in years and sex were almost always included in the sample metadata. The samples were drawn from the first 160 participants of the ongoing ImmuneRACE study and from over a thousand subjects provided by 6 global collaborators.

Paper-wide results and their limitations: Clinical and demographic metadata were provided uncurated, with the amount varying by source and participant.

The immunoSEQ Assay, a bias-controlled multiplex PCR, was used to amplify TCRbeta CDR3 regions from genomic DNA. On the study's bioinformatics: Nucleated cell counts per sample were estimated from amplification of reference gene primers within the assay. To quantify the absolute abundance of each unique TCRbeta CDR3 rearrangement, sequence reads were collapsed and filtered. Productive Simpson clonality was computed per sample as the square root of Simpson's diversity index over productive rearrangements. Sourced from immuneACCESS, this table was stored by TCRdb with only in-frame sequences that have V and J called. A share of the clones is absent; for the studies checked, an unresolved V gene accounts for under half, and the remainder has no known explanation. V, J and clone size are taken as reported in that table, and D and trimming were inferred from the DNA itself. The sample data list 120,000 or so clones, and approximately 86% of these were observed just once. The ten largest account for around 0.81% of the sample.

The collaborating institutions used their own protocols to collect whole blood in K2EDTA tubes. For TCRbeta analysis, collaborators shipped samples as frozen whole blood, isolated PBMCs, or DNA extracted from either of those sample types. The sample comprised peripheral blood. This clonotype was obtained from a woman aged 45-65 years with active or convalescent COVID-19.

The CDR3 has the sequence CASSTSYEQYF. The DNA sequence reads TGTGCCAGTTCGACTAGCTACGAGCAGTACTTC. The chain employs TRBV6-5 and TRBJ2-7, with TRBD2 as a weak D call on 6 bases. CDR1 and CDR2, per the germline V gene, are MNHEY and SVGAGI. The CDR3 runs 11 residues from the cysteine to the phenylalanine. Left in the record is the CDR3 DNA by itself, 33 bases read in frame from the first base. V sheds 9 bases and J sheds 3 bases, leaving 9 bases between their ends.